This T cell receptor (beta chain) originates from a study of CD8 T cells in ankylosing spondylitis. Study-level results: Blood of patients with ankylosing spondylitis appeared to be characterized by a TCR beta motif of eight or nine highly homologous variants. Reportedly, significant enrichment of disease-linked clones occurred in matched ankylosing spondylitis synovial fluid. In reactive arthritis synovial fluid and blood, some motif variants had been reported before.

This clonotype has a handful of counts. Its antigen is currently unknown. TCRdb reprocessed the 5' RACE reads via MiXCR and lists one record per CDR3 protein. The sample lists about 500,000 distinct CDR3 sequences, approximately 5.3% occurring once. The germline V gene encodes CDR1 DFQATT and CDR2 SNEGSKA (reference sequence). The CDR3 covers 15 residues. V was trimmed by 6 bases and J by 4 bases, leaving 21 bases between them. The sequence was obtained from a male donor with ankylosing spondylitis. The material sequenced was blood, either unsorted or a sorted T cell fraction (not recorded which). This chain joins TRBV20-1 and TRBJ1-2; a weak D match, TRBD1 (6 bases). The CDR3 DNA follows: TGCAGTGCCCAACCCGGAGGGGGGAGCGGCTATGGCTACACCTTC. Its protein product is CSAQPGGGSGYGYTF.